The clone carrying this TCR beta chain has a count of ten or more. CDR1 and CDR2 from the germline V gene are DFQATT and SNEGSKA (reference sequence). V was pared by 2 bases and J by 3 bases, with 6 bases of the junction left unmatched. This CDR3 has 15 residues. The data derive from a study of T-cell reconstitution after alpha-beta-depleted transplantation in children. Unique molecular identifiers were built into the TCRbeta library. TCRdb redid the calling of the PCR reads with MiXCR, one entry per CDR3 protein. The profile covers a few hundred thousand distinct CDR3 sequences, with roughly 44% appearing a single time and roughly a quarter taken by the ten largest.

Sequenced here: PBMCs, sampled before TCRalphabeta/CD19-depleted stem cell transplant. The sequence came from a girl aged 2 to 10 with aplastic anemia, due to receive a stem cell transplant. The gene calls are TRBV20-1 and TRBJ2-3; 9 bases fit TRBD2. The CDR3 bases are TGCAGTGCTAGATTAGCGGGAGTTCGAACAGATACGCAGTATTTT. This encodes CSARLAGVRTDTQYF.